This T cell receptor (beta chain) derives from a study of blood T cell repertoires in COVID-19. As for the study in general: Samples taken during acute and convalescent COVID-19 were collected in the United States, Italy and Spain.

Original handling: Cell counts per sample came from amplifying reference gene primers. Some clones are missing from TCRdb's copy, which holds only in-frame ones; the method was immunoSEQ multiplex PCR. V and J calls plus clone size are reproduced from that table; the DNA served to infer D and trimming. Of about 89,000 clones listed, 80% are singletons. The CDR3 is 15 residues long. In germline, CDR1 is SGHTA, CDR2 FQGNSA. The V gene lost 5 bases and the J gene lost 2 bases, with 15 bases spanning the gap. The sequenced material came from peripheral blood. This clonotype originated in a woman aged 80 or older with acute or convalescent COVID-19. The chain links TRBV7-2 to TRBJ2-5; tentative D call: TRBD1 (5 bases). CDR3 sequence (DNA): TGTGCCAGCAGCCCCAGGGTAACCGTACAAGAGACCCAGTACTTC. This translates into CASSPRVTVQETQYF.